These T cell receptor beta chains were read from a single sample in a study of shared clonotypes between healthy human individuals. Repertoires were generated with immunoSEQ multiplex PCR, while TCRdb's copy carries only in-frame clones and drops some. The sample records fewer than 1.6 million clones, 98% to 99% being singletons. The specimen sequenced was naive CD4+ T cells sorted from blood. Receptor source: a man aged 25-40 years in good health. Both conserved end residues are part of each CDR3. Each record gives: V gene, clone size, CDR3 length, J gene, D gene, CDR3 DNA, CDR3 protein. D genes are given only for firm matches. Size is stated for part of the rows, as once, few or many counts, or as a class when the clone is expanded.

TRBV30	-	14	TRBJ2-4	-	TGTGCCTACTCCTCGGGGTTAGCCAAAAACATTCAGTACTTC	CAYSSGLAKNIQYF
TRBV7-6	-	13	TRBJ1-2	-	TGTGCCAGCAGCCTCTTCGCCGAATATGGCTACACCTTC	CASSLFAEYGYTF
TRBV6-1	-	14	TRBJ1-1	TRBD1	TGTGCCAGCAGGGGACAGGGTTGGGCCACTGAAGCTTTCTTT	CASRGQGWATEAFF
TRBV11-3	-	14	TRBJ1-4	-	TGTGCCAGCAGCTTCTCCCGGGTCTATGAAAAACTGTTTTTT	CASSFSRVYEKLFF
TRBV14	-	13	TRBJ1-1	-	TGTGCCAGCAGCCCTACTTCCGTAACTGAAGCTTTCTTT	CASSPTSVTEAFF
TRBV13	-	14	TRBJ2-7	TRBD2	TGTGCCAGCCGGAGCGGGGGAGGGCCGTACGAGCAGTACTTC	CASRSGGGPYEQYF
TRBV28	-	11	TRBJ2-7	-	TGTGCCAGCAGCCCGGGAGACGAGCAGTACTTC	CASSPGDEQYF
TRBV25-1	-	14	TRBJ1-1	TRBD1	TGTGCCAGCAGTGAGGGACAGGCCCGCGCTGAAGCTTTCTTT	CASSEGQARAEAFF
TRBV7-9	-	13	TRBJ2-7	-	TGTGCCAGCAGCCGAGGAGAAGACTACGAGCAGTACTTC	CASSRGEDYEQYF
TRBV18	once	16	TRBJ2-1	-	TGTGCCAGCTCACCCCCCGGTGGGGCTCCCTACAATGAGCAGTTCTTC	CASSPPGGAPYNEQFF
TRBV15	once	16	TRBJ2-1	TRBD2	TGTGCCACCAGCATGGGACTAGCGGGAATAATCTATGAGCAGTTCTTC	CATSMGLAGIIYEQFF
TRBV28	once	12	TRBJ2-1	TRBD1	TGTGCCAGCGTAGGACCAGGGGGTGAGCAGTTCTTC	CASVGPGGEQFF
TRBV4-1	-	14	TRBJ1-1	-	TGCGCCAGCAGCCAAGATCGGTCTGACACTGAAGCTTTCTTT	CASSQDRSDTEAFF
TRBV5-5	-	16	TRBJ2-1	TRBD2	TGTGCCAGCAGCTTGGTTTGGGAGGGCGTATTCAATGAGCAGTTCTTC	CASSLVWEGVFNEQFF
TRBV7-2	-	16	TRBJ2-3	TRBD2	TGTGCCAGCAGCCAACGGACTAGCGGGATTAGCAATACGCAGTATTTT	CASSQRTSGISNTQYF
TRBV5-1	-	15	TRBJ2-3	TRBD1	TGCGCCAGCAGCCCGCCGACAGGGAAAGAAGATACGCAGTATTTT	CASSPPTGKEDTQYF
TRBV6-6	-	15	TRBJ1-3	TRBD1	TGTGCCAGCAGACCCGGGACAGACTCTGGAAACACCATATATTTT	CASRPGTDSGNTIYF
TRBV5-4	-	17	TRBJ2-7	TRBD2	TGTGCCAGCAGCTTGCAAGCTAGCGGGAGGACCTCCTACGAGCAGTACTTC	CASSLQASGRTSYEQYF
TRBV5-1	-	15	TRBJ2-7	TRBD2	TGCGCCAGCAGCTTAGGGACTAGCGGTCCCTACGAGCAGTACTTC	CASSLGTSGPYEQYF
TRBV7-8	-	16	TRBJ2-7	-	TGTGCCAGCAGCTTAGTGGCGCTAGCGAGCTCCTACGAGCAGTACTTC	CASSLVALASSYEQYF
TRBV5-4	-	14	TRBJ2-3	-	TGTGCCAGCAGCTTGTCGGGGGGCACAGATACGCAGTATTTT	CASSLSGGTDTQYF
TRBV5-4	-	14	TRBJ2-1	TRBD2	TGTGCCAGCAGCTCGGGACTATTCCTGCATGAGCAGTTCTTC	CASSSGLFLHEQFF
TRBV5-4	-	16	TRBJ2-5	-	TGTGCCAGCAGCTTGGCGTTGGGGCAGGGCCAAGAGACCCAGTACTTC	CASSLALGQGQETQYF
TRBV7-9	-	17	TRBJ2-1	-	TGTGCCAGCACCCCAGAAAGGCGGCAGGGGCCCTACAATGAGCAGTTCTTC	CASTPERRQGPYNEQFF
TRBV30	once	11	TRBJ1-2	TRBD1	TGTGCCAGGGACAGGGAGAGTGGTTACACCTTC	CARDRESGYTF
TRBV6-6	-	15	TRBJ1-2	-	TGTGCCAGCAGCAGGGGCAGTCCAGCTCCTTATGGCTACACCTTC	CASSRGSPAPYGYTF
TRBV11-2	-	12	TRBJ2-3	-	TGTGCCAGCAGCTCAGTTTGGGATACGCAGTATTTT	CASSSVWDTQYF
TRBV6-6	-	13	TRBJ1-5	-	TGTGCCAGCAGAGAGGGGTATAATCAGCCCCAGCATTTT	CASREGYNQPQHF
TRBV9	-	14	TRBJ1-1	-	TGTGCCAGCAACAGGGCCTTTATGAACACTGAAGCTTTCTTT	CASNRAFMNTEAFF